This record covers a single T cell receptor beta chain. Its antigen remains unidentified. The CDR3 is 15 residues long. V lost 3 bases to trimming and J lost 5 bases, with 16 bases between them. Germline CDR1 SGHTA, CDR2 FQGNSA. Amplification by 5'RACE using constant-segment primers produced TCR alpha and TCR beta cDNA libraries that carried sample barcodes and UMIs. TCRdb redid the calling of the 5' RACE reads with MiXCR, one entry per CDR3 protein. The sample contains under 300,000 distinct CDR3 sequences, 8.5% to 9.5% of which appear only once. This sample is drawn from a study of T-cell memory formation after mild COVID-19. Study-level findings and limits: Pre-infection memory already had some responding clones, implying cross-reactive memory joined. Among contracting clones, CD4+ were mainly CM/EM and CD8+ enriched in EMRA. Specificity for SARS-CoV-2 was not confirmed among the second-wave clones peaking on day 37.

What was sequenced was PBMCs or a T cell subset sorted from them (not recorded which). J is TRBJ1-1 and V is TRBV7-2, with D possibly being TRBD1 (6 bases). The clonotype originates from a young man who had mild COVID-19 (a few samples of this study predate the infection). Cell type and time point are not known. The CDR3 DNA is TGTGCCAGCAGCTTGGGGGTAGGGGGAAGGACTGAAGCTTTCTTT. Residues: CASSLGVGGRTEAFF. The full variable domain, completed using reference TRBV7-2 and TRBJ1-1, is GAGVSQSPSNKVTEKGKDVELRCDPISGHTALYWYRQSLGQGLEFLIYFQGNSAPDKSGLPSDRFSAERTGGSVSTLTIQRTQQEDSAVYLCASSLGVGGRTEAFFGQGTRLTVV.